These T cell receptor beta chains were read from a single sample in a study of glioma-infiltrating T cells after dendritic cell vaccination. Some clones are missing from TCRdb's copy, which holds only in-frame ones; the method was immunoSEQ multiplex PCR. The sample contains roughly 60,000 clones, around 83% of which appear only once. Sequenced material: blood, taken after dendritic cell vaccination. Every receptor here comes from a human donor with glioblastoma. Both conserved end residues are part of each CDR3. The order of the fields is V gene, D gene, clone size, J gene, CDR3 DNA, CDR3 protein. The D gene is left open where the match is weak. Clone sizes are given selectively: once, few, many, or a class where the clone is expanded.

V: TRBV9; D: -; size: -; J: TRBJ1-1; DNA: TGTGCCAGCAGCCCAGGGAACACTGAAGCTTTCTTT; CDR3: CASSPGNTEAFF
V: TRBV11-3; D: -; size: -; J: TRBJ2-3; DNA: TGTGCCAGCAGCTTAGGGAGGGCGGAGGATACGCAGTATTTT; CDR3: CASSLGRAEDTQYF
V: TRBV9; D: -; size: -; J: TRBJ1-3; DNA: TGTGCCAGCAGCGTAGACGCTAGGGGCGGAAACACCATATATTTT; CDR3: CASSVDARGGNTIYF
V: TRBV15; D: -; size: -; J: TRBJ2-1; DNA: TGTGCCACCAGCAGAGCGAGCTCCTACAATGAGCAGTTCTTC; CDR3: CATSRASSYNEQFF
V: TRBV6-1; D: TRBD2; size: once; J: TRBJ2-2; DNA: TGTGCCAGCAGGAAGAGCGGGGGGGCCCCCGGGGAGCTGTTTTTT; CDR3: CASRKSGGAPGELFF
V: TRBV4-1; D: -; size: few; J: TRBJ1-2; DNA: TGCGCCAGCAGCACACAGGGTGGCTATGGCTACACCTTC; CDR3: CASSTQGGYGYTF
V: TRBV7-6; D: TRBD2; size: -; J: TRBJ2-2; DNA: TGTGCCAGCAGCTTATACGTGGCGGGGGACACCGGGGAGCTGTTTTTT; CDR3: CASSLYVAGDTGELFF
V: TRBV27; D: TRBD1; size: -; J: TRBJ2-5; DNA: TGTGCCAGCAGTTTAGGACAGGGCGGGCAAGAGACCCAGTACTTC; CDR3: CASSLGQGGQETQYF
V: TRBV4-1; D: -; size: -; J: TRBJ1-1; DNA: TGCGCCAGCAGCCAGGGGGATTCCGGGACACCGAACACTGAAGCTTTCTTT; CDR3: CASSQGDSGTPNTEAFF
V: TRBV11-3; D: TRBD2; size: -; J: TRBJ2-1; DNA: TGTGCCAGCAGCTTAGACGGGGGAGGGAGGGATGAGCAGTTCTTC; CDR3: CASSLDGGGRDEQFF
V: TRBV5-1; D: -; size: -; J: TRBJ2-5; DNA: TGCGCCAGCAGCTTGATCGGGGGGCTCCAAGAGACCCAGTACTTC; CDR3: CASSLIGGLQETQYF
V: TRBV7-2; D: -; size: -; J: TRBJ1-1; DNA: TGTGCCAGCAGCTTAGTGGGCAGACAGAACACTGAAGCTTTCTTT; CDR3: CASSLVGRQNTEAFF
V: TRBV19; D: TRBD2; size: -; J: TRBJ2-7; DNA: TGTGCCAGTAGTATTGGCCAGCGGGGACCCAGCTACGAGCAGTACTTC; CDR3: CASSIGQRGPSYEQYF
V: TRBV28; D: -; size: medium-sized; J: TRBJ1-2; DNA: TGTGCCAGCAGTCCCCCGGGGGGTTGGGGCTACACCTTC; CDR3: CASSPPGGWGYTF
V: TRBV11-2; D: -; size: -; J: TRBJ2-7; DNA: TGTGCCAGCAGCCGCGACAGACGCACGAGCTCCTACGAGCAGTACTTC; CDR3: CASSRDRRTSSYEQYF
V: TRBV29-1; D: TRBD1; size: -; J: TRBJ2-7; DNA: TGCAGCGCTGCGACAGGGGGTTACGAGCAGTACTTC; CDR3: CSAATGGYEQYF
V: TRBV7-7; D: TRBD2; size: -; J: TRBJ2-3; DNA: TGTGCTAGCAGCGGAGGGACTAGCGGGGATAGGTATACGCAGTATTTT; CDR3: CASSGGTSGDRYTQYF
V: TRBV5-1; D: TRBD1; size: -; J: TRBJ1-5; DNA: TGCGCCAGCAGCTTGGGGCCGACAGGGCCCAATCAGCCCCAGCATTTT; CDR3: CASSLGPTGPNQPQHF
V: TRBV11-3; D: -; size: -; J: TRBJ2-7; DNA: TGTGCCAGCGGTGGGCAGGGTGGCGAGCAGTACTTC; CDR3: CASGGQGGEQYF
V: TRBV27; D: -; size: -; J: TRBJ1-2; DNA: TGTGCCAGCAGGACCGAGACAGGAACCTATGGCTACACCTTC; CDR3: CASRTETGTYGYTF
V: TRBV11-3; D: -; size: -; J: TRBJ1-5; DNA: TGTGCCAGCAGCTTAGTTCCGGGTCAGCCCCAGCATTTT; CDR3: CASSLVPGQPQHF
V: TRBV7-8; D: TRBD1; size: -; J: TRBJ1-1; DNA: TGTGCCAGCAGCTCCTCGGCAGGGGGGTTTGAAGCTTTCTTT; CDR3: CASSSSAGGFEAFF
V: TRBV15; D: -; size: -; J: TRBJ1-5; DNA: TGTGCCACCAGCAGAGAGACTATCACGGTTCAGCCCCAGCATTTT; CDR3: CATSRETITVQPQHF
V: TRBV7-2; D: -; size: -; J: TRBJ2-7; DNA: TGTGCCAGCAGCTTAACGTTTAGGACAGCCGAGCAGTACTTC; CDR3: CASSLTFRTAEQYF
V: TRBV11-3; D: TRBD2; size: -; J: TRBJ2-7; DNA: TGTGCCAGCAGCCCGGGGGGTAACTACGAGCAGTACTTC; CDR3: CASSPGGNYEQYF
V: TRBV6-5; D: -; size: -; J: TRBJ1-1; DNA: TGTGCCAGCAGCCGGTTCCCGCGTAACACTGAAGCTTTCTTT; CDR3: CASSRFPRNTEAFF
V: TRBV27; D: TRBD2; size: -; J: TRBJ2-7; DNA: TGTGCCAGCAATCGGGGGGGGAGGTCCTACGAGCAGTACTTC; CDR3: CASNRGGRSYEQYF